This record concerns one T cell receptor (beta chain) sequence. This sample was included in a study of technical replicates of blood from a few donors. Germline CDR1 reads MNHEY; CDR2 reads SVGAGI. The V end was cut by 8 bases, the J end by 5 bases, with 18 bases between. The CDR3 runs 14 residues. The data were produced by immunoSEQ multiplex PCR, yet TCRdb's version contains in-frame clones alone and is incomplete. The table shows about 70,000 clones, with approximately 96% occurring only once. The V and J genes are TRBV6-5 and TRBJ1-1; weak D call: TRBD1 (5 bases). The sequenced sample consisted of T cells isolated from PBMCs. The clonotype comes from a human donor in good health. CDR3 sequence: CASRVSAGGTEAFF. The CDR3 DNA sequence: TGTGCCAGCCGGGTCTCGGCGGGGGGGACTGAAGCTTTCTTT.